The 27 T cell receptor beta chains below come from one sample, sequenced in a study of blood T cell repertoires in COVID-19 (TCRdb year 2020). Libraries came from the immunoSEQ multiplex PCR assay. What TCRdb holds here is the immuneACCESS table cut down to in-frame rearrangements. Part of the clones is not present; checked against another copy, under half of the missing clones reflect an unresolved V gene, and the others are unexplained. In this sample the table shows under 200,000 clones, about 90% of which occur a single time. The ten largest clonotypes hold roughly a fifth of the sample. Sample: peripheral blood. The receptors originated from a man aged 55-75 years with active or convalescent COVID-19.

The CDR3 DNA sequence: TGTGCCAGCAGCTTACGTTTTGGGACAGCGACGGGCGAGCAGTACTTC. Its protein is CASSLRFGTATGEQYF. V usage is TRBV7-2 and J usage is TRBJ2-7; 7 nucleotides line up with TRBD1. Germline assignment: CDR1 SGHTA and CDR2 FQGNSA. The ends lost 2 bases at V and 6 bases at J; junction bases unmatched: 13. The CDR3 contains 16 residues. Full variable domain (missing parts from reference TRBV7-2 and TRBJ2-7): GAGVSQSPSNKVTEKGKDVELRCDPISGHTALYWYRQSLGQGLEFLIYFQGNSAPDKSGLPSDRFSAERTGGSVSTLTIQRTQQEDSAVYLCASSLRFGTATGEQYFGPGTRLTVT.

CDR3 amino acids: CASETGKNTEAFF. The CDR3 region has the DNA TGTGCCAGTGAGACAGGGAAGAACACTGAAGCTTTCTTT. V usage is TRBV19 and J usage is TRBJ1-1; TRBD1 agrees at 7 bases. V lost 8 bases and J lost 1; bases outside the gene matches: 4. CDR3 length: 13 amino acids. CDR1 is LNHDA, CDR2 SQIVND, per germline (reference sequence).

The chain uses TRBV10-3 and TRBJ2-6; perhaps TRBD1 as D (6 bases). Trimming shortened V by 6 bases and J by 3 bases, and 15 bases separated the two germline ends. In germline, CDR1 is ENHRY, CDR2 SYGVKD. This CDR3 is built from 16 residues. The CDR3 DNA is TGTGCCATCAGCGGGACATCGTTCTATGGGGCCAACGTCCTGACTTTC. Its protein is CAISGTSFYGANVLTF.

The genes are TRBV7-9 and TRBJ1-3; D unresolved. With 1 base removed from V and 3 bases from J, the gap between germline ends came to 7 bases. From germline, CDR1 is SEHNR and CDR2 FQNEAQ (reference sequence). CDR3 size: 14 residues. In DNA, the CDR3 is TGTGCCAGCAGCTTAGGGGCACTTGGAAACACCATATATTTT. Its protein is CASSLGALGNTIYF.

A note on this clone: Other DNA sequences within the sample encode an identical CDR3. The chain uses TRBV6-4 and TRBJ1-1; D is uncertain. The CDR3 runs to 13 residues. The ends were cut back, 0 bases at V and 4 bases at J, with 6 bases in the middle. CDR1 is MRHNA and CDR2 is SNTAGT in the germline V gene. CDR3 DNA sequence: TGTGCCAGCAGTGACTCGGAGGGCACTGAAGCTTTCTTT. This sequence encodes CASSDSEGTEAFF.

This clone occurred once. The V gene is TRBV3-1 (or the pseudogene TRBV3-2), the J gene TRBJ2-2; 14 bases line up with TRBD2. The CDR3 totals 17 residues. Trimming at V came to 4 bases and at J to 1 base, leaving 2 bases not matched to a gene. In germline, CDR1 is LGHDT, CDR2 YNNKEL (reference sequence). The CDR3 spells CASSRGLAGVNTGELFF. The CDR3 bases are TGTGCCAGCAGCCGGGGACTAGCGGGGGTGAACACCGGGGAGCTGTTTTTT.

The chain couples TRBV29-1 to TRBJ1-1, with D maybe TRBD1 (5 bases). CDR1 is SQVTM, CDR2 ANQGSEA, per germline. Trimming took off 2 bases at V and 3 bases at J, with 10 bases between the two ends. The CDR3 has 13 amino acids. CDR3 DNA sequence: TGCAGCGTTGAAAGACAGCAGGACACTGAAGCTTTCTTT. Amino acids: CSVERQQDTEAFF.

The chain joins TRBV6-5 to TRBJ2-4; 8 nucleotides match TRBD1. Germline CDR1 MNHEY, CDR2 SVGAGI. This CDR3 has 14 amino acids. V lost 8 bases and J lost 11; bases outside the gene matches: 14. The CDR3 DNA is TGTGCCAGCCTGCCTACCGGGACAGGATCCTTTCAGTACTTC. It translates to CASLPTGTGSFQYF.

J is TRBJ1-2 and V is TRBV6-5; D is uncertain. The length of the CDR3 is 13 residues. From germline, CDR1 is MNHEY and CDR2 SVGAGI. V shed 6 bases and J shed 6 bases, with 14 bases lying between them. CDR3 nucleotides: TGTGCCAGCAGGGTTGACCATGACAATGGCTACACCTTC. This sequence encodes CASRVDHDNGYTF.

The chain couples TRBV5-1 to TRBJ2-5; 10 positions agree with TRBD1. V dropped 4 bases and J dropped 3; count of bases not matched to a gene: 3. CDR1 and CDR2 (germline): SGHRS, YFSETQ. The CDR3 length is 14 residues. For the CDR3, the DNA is TGCGCCAGCAGCCCAGGACAGGGGGAAGAGACCCAGTACTTC. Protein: CASSPGQGEETQYF.

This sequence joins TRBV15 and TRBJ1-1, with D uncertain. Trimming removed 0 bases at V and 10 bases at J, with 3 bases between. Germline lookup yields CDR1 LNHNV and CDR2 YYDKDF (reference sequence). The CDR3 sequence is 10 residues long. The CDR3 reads CATSRDIAFF. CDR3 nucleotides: TGTGCCACCAGCAGAGATATAGCTTTCTTT.

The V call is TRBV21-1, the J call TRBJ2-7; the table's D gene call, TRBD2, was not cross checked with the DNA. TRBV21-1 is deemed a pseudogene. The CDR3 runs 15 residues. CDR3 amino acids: CATSKPGLWVYEQYF. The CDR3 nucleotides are TGTGCCACGTCGAAACCGGGACTCTGGGTCTACGAGCAGTACTTC.

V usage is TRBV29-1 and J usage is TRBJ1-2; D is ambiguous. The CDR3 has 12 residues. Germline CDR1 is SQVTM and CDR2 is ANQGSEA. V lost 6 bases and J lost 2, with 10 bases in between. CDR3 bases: TGCAGCGTGCGGACGGGAAACTATGGCTACACCTTC. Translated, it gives CSVRTGNYGYTF.

Here the CDR3 DNA reads TGTGCCAGCAGCTTAGATGGACAGGGAAGTTACACCTTC. It is translated as CASSLDGQGSYTF. This sequence joins TRBV7-3 and TRBJ1-2, with 8 nucleotides matching TRBD1. Germline V CDR1 and CDR2: SGHTA, FQGTGA. The V segment lost 2 bases and the J segment 11 bases; nucleotides outside the gene matches: 7. The CDR3 spans 13 residues.

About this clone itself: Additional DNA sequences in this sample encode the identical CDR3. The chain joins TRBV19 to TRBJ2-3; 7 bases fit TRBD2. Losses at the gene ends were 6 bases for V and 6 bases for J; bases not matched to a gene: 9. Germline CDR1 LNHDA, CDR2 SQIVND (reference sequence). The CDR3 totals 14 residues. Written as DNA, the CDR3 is TGTGCCAGTAGAACCTCCGGGGGGAGGGATACGCAGTATTTT. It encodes CASRTSGGRDTQYF.

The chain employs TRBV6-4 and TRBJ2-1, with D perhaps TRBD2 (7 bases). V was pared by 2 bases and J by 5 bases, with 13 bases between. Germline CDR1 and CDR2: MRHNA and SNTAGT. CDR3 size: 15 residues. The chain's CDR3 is CASSDENGGHNEQFF. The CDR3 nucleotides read TGTGCCAGCAGTGACGAAAACGGGGGGCACAATGAGCAGTTCTTC.

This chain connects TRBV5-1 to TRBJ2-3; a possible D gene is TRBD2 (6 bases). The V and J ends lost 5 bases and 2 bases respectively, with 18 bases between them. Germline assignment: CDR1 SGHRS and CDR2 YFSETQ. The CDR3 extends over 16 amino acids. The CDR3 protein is CASRRNSGGITDTQYF. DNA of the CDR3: TGCGCCAGCAGACGCAACAGTGGGGGGATCACAGATACGCAGTATTTT.

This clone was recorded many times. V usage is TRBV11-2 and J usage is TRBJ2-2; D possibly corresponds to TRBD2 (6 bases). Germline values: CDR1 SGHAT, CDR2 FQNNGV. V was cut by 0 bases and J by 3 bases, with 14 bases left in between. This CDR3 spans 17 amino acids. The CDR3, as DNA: TGTGCCAGCAGCTTAGATGGTAGGGACTCAGACACCGGGGAGCTGTTTTTT. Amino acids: CASSLDGRDSDTGELFF.

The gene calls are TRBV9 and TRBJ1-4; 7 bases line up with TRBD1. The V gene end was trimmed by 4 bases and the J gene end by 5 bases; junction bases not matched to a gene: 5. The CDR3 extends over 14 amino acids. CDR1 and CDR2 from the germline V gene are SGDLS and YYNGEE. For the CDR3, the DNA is TGTGCCAGCAGCCCGGGACAGCCGAATGAAAAACTGTTTTTT. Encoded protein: CASSPGQPNEKLFF.

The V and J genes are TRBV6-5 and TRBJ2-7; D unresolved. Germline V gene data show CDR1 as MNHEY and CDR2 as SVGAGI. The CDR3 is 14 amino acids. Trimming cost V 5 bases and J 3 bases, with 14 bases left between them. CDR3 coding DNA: TGTGCCAGCAGTCCGGAGTCCCCAAACTACGAGCAGTACTTC. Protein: CASSPESPNYEQYF.

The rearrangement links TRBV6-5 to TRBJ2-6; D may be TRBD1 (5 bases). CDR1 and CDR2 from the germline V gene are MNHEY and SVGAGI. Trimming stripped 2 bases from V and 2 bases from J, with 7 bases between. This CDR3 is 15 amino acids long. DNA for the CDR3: TGTGCCAGCAGTTACGTACAGGCTGGGGCCAACGTCCTGACTTTC. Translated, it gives CASSYVQAGANVLTF.

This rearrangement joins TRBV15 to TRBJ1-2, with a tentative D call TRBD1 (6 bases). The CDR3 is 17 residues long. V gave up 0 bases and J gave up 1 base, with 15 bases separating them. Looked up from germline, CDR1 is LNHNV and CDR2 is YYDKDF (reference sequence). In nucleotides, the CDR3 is TGTGCCACCAGCAGAGATCGGACAGCTACCGATAACTATGGCTACACCTTC. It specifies CATSRDRTATDNYGYTF.

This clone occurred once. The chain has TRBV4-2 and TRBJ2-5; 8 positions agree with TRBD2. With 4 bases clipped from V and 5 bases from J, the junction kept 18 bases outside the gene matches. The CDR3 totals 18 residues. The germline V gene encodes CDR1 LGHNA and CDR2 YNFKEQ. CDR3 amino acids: CASSLGRLAGGEGETQYF. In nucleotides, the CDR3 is TGTGCCAGCAGCCTAGGTCGCCTAGCGGGCGGGGAGGGGGAGACCCAGTACTTC.

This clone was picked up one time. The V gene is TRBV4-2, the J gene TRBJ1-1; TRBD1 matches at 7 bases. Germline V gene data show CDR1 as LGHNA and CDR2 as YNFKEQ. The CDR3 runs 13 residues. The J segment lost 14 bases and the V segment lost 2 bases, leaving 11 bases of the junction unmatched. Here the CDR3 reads CASSQPEGAPPFF. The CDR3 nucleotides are TGTGCCAGCAGCCAACCGGAGGGGGCGCCCCCCTTCTTT.

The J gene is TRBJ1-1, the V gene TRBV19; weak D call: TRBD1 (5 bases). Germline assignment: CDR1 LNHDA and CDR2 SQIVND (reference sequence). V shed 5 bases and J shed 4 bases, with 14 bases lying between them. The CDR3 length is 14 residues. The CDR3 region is CASSSLGGTTEAFF. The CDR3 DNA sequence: TGTGCCAGTAGTTCGCTTGGGGGGACCACTGAAGCTTTCTTT.

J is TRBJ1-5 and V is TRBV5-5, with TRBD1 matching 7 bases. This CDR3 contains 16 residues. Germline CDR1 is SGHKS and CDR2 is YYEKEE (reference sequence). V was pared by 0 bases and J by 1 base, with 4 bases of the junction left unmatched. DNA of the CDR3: TGTGCCAGCAGCTTGGAGGGGGCTCGGAGCAATCAGCCCCAGCATTTT. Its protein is CASSLEGARSNQPQHF.

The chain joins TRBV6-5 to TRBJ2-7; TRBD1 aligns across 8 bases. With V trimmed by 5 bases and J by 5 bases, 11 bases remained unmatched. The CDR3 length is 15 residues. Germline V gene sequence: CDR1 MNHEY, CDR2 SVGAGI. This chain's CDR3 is CASSKQPGQAHEQYF. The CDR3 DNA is TGTGCCAGCAGTAAGCAACCGGGACAGGCCCACGAGCAGTACTTC.